Listed below are T cell receptor beta chains from one sample, sequenced in a study of CD8+ T cells in alopecia areata. Generated by immunoSEQ multiplex PCR, the TCRdb table keeps only in-frame clones and is missing some. Among roughly 120,000 clones, more than 30% were seen once, and the ten largest hold approximately 3.1%. The specimen was CD4+ T cells sorted from blood. These receptor sequences come from a human donor with alopecia areata. Each CDR3 is given with its conserved first and last residue. A D gene is named only where the DNA matches it firmly. Size tells how often a clone was seen (once, few, many) or the class of an expanded clone, and some rows leave it out.

clone_size d_call j_call v_call cdr3_nt cdr3_aa
few NA TRBJ2-3 TRBV15 TGTGCCACCAGCAGATTTCGGGGCACAGATACGCAGTATTTT CATSRFRGTDTQYF
few NA TRBJ2-3 TRBV29-1 TGCAGCGTTGTAAGGATGGGGGCAGATACGCAGTATTTT CSVVRMGADTQYF
many NA TRBJ2-6 TRBV4-1 TGCGCCAGCAGCCAGGGTTTCAGCTCTGGGGCCAACGTCCTGACTTTC CASSQGFSSGANVLTF
NA NA TRBJ1-1 TRBV30 TGTGCCTGGAGTGCACTTCTAGTAGCTTTCTTT CAWSALLVAFF
NA TRBD1 TRBJ2-3 TRBV7-3 TGTGCCAGCAGCTTAGGGACAGTTGGCACAGATACGCAGTATTTT CASSLGTVGTDTQYF
NA NA TRBJ2-7 TRBV4-3 TGCGCCAGCAGCCGTCAACGCTCCTACGAGCAGTACTTC CASSRQRSYEQYF
NA TRBD2 TRBJ2-7 TRBV7-2 TGTGCCAGCAGCTTCTACCTAGCGGGAGGTAATGAGCAGTACTTC CASSFYLAGGNEQYF
few TRBD2 TRBJ2-5 TRBV29-1 TGCAGCGTTGAAGGGGGGAGGGCCGTGGAGACCCAGTACTTC CSVEGGRAVETQYF
once NA TRBJ2-3 TRBV4-2 TGTGCCAGCAGCCAAGATAGGTCCGGTACTAGCACAGATACGCAGTATTTT CASSQDRSGTSTDTQYF
NA NA TRBJ2-3 TRBV9 TGTGCCAGCAGCGTAGGTTTTACTAGCACAGATACGCAGTATTTT CASSVGFTSTDTQYF
few NA TRBJ2-5 TRBV7-2 TGTGCCAGCAGCTCAAGACAAGCCAGTTTGGAGACCCAGTACTTC CASSSRQASLETQYF
few NA TRBJ2-7 TRBV30 TGTGCCTGGAGCCGAACAGACCTACGCTTCGAGCAGTACTTC CAWSRTDLRFEQYF
NA NA TRBJ2-7 TRBV7-2 TGTGCCAGCAGCGCCGATACAGGGTTCGAGCAGTACTTC CASSADTGFEQYF
NA TRBD1 TRBJ2-6 TRBV6-5 TGTGCCAGCAGCCCGGACAGGGCCGGGGCCAACGTCCTGACTTTC CASSPDRAGANVLTF
NA TRBD1 TRBJ2-7 TRBV7-8 TGTGCCAGCAGCCCCCTGGTGGTACAGGGGTACGAGCAGTACTTC CASSPLVVQGYEQYF
few NA TRBJ1-2 TRBV29-1 TGCAGCGTTGAACCCGGCCTTGGGGTTAACTATGGCTACACCTTC CSVEPGLGVNYGYTF
NA NA TRBJ2-6 TRBV7-3 TGTGCCAGCAGCTTTAGTGGGGCCAACGTCCTGACTTTC CASSFSGANVLTF
NA NA TRBJ2-5 TRBV30 TGTGCCTGGAGTGGGAACCTCAGGGGCTACCAAGAGACCCAGTACTTC CAWSGNLRGYQETQYF
NA TRBD1 TRBJ2-7 TRBV27 TGTGCCAGCAGTTTTGCAGGGGGCCGCTCCTATGACTCCTACGAGCAGTACTTC CASSFAGGRSYDSYEQYF
NA NA TRBJ1-2 TRBV14 TGTGCCAGCAGCCAAGAATCGGGGGTCGGGGGCTACACCTTC CASSQESGVGGYTF
few NA TRBJ2-7 TRBV5-6 TGTGCCAGCAGCACGACTAGTTATGGTCTCGAGCAGTACTTC CASSTTSYGLEQYF
NA NA TRBJ2-7 TRBV7-9 TGTGCCAGCAGCTGGGGGGCTAGCGGCTCCTACGAGCAGTACTTC CASSWGASGSYEQYF
NA TRBD2 TRBJ2-5 TRBV5-1 TGCGCCAGCAGCTCCTCAGTCGGCGGGGGACCGGGAGAGACCCAGTACTTC CASSSSVGGGPGETQYF
few NA TRBJ2-1 TRBV2 TGTGCCAGCAGTGTGGAACAGTACAATGAGCAGTTCTTC CASSVEQYNEQFF
NA NA TRBJ2-7 TRBV28 TGTGCCAGCAGTATCAGGGTCTACGAGCAGTACTTC CASSIRVYEQYF
NA NA TRBJ1-1 TRBV5-1 TGCGCCAGCAGGCTCAGGCCCAGTTCCTACACTGAAGCTTTCTTT CASRLRPSSYTEAFF
NA NA TRBJ2-1 TRBV2 TGTGCCAGCAGTCAGGGGCCGAAGGAGCAGTTCTTC CASSQGPKEQFF
once TRBD2 TRBJ2-1 TRBV30 TGTGCCTGGAGCCCCGGGACTAGCGGGACCTATGAGCAGTTCTTC CAWSPGTSGTYEQFF
once TRBD1 TRBJ1-1 TRBV29-1 TGCAGCGTGGGGGGACAGGGGGCGTTCACTGAAGCTTTCTTT CSVGGQGAFTEAFF
few NA TRBJ1-5 TRBV28 TGTGCCAGCAGTGCGAGCAATCAGCCCCAGCATTTT CASSASNQPQHF
NA TRBD1 TRBJ2-4 TRBV30 TGTGCCTGTCGACAGGGGGGGAACATTCAGTACTTC CACRQGGNIQYF
few NA TRBJ1-1 TRBV7-3 TGTGCCAGCAGCTCCCGCCAGGACACTGAAGCTTTCTTT CASSSRQDTEAFF
few NA TRBJ2-6 TRBV7-8 TGTGCCAGCAGGGGGGTAAGAGGGGCCAACGTCCTGACTTTC CASRGVRGANVLTF
few NA TRBJ2-7 TRBV29-1 TGCAGCGTTGCGGCCCGTTCCTACGAGCAGTACTTC CSVAARSYEQYF
NA NA TRBJ2-7 TRBV21-1 TGTGCCAGCAGCTCTCTGACAGGGACATTGGGGGAGCAGTACTTC CASSSLTGTLGEQYF
NA NA TRBJ2-1 TRBV30 TGTGCCTGGAGCGCGTACAATGAGCAGTTCTTC CAWSAYNEQFF
NA NA TRBJ2-3 TRBV4-1 TGCGCCAGCAGCCAAGAGGAAACAGATACGCAGTATTTT CASSQEETDTQYF
few NA TRBJ2-1 TRBV29-1 TGCAGCGTTGAAGCCCCCCAGCGCTACAATGAGCAGTTCTTC CSVEAPQRYNEQFF
NA TRBD2 TRBJ2-7 TRBV2 TGTGCCAGCAGTGATATAGCGGGGATCTCCTACGAGCAGTACTTC CASSDIAGISYEQYF
NA TRBD1 TRBJ1-1 TRBV29-1 TGCAGCGTTCGACCGGGACAGGGAGCCAACACTGAAGCTTTCTTT CSVRPGQGANTEAFF
NA TRBD1 TRBJ2-7 TRBV7-2 TGTGCCAGCAGCCACGGACAGGGCGAGCAGTACTTC CASSHGQGEQYF
few TRBD1 TRBJ2-1 TRBV19 TGTGCCAGTATCCCTCGACAGGGTGCCTACAATGAGCAGTTCTTC CASIPRQGAYNEQFF
NA TRBD2 TRBJ2-7 TRBV4-3 TGCGCCAGCAGCCAAGGACTAGCGGGACCCTACGAGCAGTACTTC CASSQGLAGPYEQYF
NA TRBD2 TRBJ2-1 TRBV5-1 TGCGCCAGCAGGTGGACTAGCGGGGTCGATGAGCAGTTCTTC CASRWTSGVDEQFF
few NA TRBJ2-7 TRBV30 TGTGCCTGGAGTGTAGACACCGGCCACGAGCAGTACTTC CAWSVDTGHEQYF
NA NA TRBJ2-1 TRBV30 TGTGCCTGGAGTTTGGGCTATGAGCAGTTCTTC CAWSLGYEQFF
few NA TRBJ1-5 TRBV7-9 TGTGCCAGCAGCTTACGGGATCAGCCCCAGCATTTT CASSLRDQPQHF
NA NA TRBJ2-5 TRBV7-2 TGTGCCAGCAGCTCTCCTGAGACCCAGTACTTC CASSSPETQYF
NA NA TRBJ2-1 TRBV11-2 TGTGCCAGCAGCTCTAGCGATGAGCAGTTCTTC CASSSSDEQFF
NA NA TRBJ2-1 TRBV5-1 TGCGCCAGCAGCTTCGATCCTAATGAGCAGTTCTTC CASSFDPNEQFF